A single T cell receptor beta chain is shown here with its context. Its antigen is not known. Possible read error: a much larger clone is one base away. This CDR3 comprises 16 residues. Germline CDR1 MNHNS, CDR2 SASEGT. The record originates from a study of tumor-infiltrating lymphocytes in primary liver carcinoma. Turning to the study itself: Primary liver carcinoma, confirmed by histopathology, was surgically resected. Tumor staging was T1-T3 N0M0; sizes spanned roughly 4 to 11 cm across.

RNA isolated from unsorted whole blood supplied the blood RNA, with germline DNA also extracted. With a constant-region primer, TCR beta cDNA was made from approximately 500 ng of total RNA. Slightly modified ARM-PCR with three nested multiplex PCR rounds yielded TCR beta libraries. Amplification in the first two PCR rounds was performed using TRBV1-TRBV30 forward primers and a C-beta reverse primer for 10 cycles each. One entry per CDR3 protein results from TCRdb running MiXCR on the multiplex PCR reads. The data show 300,000 to 400,000 distinct CDR3 sequences, approximately 65% seen once. Findings of the study overall: Blood had a significantly lower top-250-clone fraction than tumors did (p = 0.039). Tumor region pairs shared more overlap than did tumor-adjacent and tumor-blood pairs.

The receptor was isolated from a man aged 35 to 55 with primary liver carcinoma and hepatitis B virus infection. V and J are TRBV6-1 and TRBJ2-5; 9 bases align to TRBD2. The sequencing sample was made of peripheral blood. In nucleotides, the CDR3 is TGTGCCAGGAGTGAAGCGGCGGGAGGGTTGCGAGAGACCCAGTACTTC. Translating it yields CARSEAAGGLRETQYF.